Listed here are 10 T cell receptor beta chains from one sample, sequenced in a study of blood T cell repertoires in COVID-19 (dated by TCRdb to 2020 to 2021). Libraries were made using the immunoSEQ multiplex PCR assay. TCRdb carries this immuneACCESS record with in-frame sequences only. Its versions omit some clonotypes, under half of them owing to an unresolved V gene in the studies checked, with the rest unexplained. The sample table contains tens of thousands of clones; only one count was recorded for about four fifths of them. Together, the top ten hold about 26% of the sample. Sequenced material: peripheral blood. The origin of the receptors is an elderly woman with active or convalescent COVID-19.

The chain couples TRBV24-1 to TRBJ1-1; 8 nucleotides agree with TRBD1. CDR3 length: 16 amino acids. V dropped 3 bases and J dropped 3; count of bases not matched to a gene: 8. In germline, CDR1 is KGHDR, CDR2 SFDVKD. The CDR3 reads CATSDTRTGRDTEAFF. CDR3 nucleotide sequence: TGTGCCACCAGTGATACCAGGACAGGGAGGGACACTGAAGCTTTCTTT.

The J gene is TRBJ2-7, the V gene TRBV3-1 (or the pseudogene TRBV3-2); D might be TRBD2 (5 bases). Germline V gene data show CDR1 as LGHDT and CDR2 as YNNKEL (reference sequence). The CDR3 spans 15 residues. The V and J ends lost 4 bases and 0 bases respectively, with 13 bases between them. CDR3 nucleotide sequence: TGTGCCAGCAGCCCCACTGGACGGGACTCCTACGAGCAGTACTTC. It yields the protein CASSPTGRDSYEQYF.

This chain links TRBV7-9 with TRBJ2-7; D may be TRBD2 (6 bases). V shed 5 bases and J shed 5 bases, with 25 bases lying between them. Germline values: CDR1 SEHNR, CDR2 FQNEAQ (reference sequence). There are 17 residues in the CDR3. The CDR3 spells CASSPRGDLQEGDEQYF. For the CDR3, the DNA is TGTGCCAGCAGCCCGAGAGGGGACCTCCAGGAGGGTGACGAGCAGTACTTC.

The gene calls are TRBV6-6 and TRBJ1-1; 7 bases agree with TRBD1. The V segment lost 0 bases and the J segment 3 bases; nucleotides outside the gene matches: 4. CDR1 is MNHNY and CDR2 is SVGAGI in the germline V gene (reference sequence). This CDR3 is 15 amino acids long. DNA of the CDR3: TGTGCCAGCAGTTACTCCACGGACAGGTACACTGAAGCTTTCTTT. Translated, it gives CASSYSTDRYTEAFF.

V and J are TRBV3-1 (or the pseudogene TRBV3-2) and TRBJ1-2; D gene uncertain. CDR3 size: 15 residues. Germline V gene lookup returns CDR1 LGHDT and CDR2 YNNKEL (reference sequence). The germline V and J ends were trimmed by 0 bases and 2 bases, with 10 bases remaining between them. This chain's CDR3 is CASSQDGRGNYGYTF. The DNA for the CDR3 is TGTGCCAGCAGCCAAGATGGACGAGGGAACTATGGCTACACCTTC.

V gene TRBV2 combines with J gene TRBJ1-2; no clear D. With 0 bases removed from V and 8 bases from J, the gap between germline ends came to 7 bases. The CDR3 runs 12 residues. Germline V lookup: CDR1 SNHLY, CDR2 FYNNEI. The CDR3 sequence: CASSEALGGYTF. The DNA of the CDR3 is TGTGCCAGCAGTGAAGCGTTGGGCGGCTACACCTTC.

CDR3: CASSPTASRGIRSGNQPQHF. The CDR3 bases are TGTGCCAGCAGTCCCACAGCCAGCAGGGGGATTAGGTCTGGCAATCAGCCCCAGCATTTT. The chain has TRBV27 and TRBJ1-5; 7 bases fit TRBD1. Germline V gene sequence: CDR1 MNHEY, CDR2 SMNVEV (reference sequence). The CDR3 spans 20 residues. The V segment lost 5 bases and the J segment 2 bases; nucleotides outside the gene matches: 21.

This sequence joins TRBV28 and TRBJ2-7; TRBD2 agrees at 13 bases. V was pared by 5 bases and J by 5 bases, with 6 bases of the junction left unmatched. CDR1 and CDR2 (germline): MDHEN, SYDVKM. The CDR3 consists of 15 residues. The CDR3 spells CASSPPGLAGNEQYF. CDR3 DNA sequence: TGTGCCAGCAGTCCACCGGGACTAGCGGGGAACGAGCAGTACTTC.

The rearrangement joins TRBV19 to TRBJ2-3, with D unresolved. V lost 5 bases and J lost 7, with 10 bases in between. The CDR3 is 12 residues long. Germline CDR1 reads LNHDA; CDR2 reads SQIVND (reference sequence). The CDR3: CASSERLNTQYF. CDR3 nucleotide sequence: TGTGCCAGTAGTGAACGACTGAATACGCAGTATTTT.

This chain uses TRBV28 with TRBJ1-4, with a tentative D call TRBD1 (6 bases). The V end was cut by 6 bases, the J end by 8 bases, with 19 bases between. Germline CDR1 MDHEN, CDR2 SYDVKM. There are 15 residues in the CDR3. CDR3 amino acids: CASSSLRTEKEKLFF. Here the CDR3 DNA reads TGTGCCAGCAGCTCGTTGAGGACAGAGAAGGAAAAACTGTTTTTT. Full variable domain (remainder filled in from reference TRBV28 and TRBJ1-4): DVKVTQSSRYLVKRTGEKVFLECVQDMDHENMFWYRQDPGLGLRLIYFSYDVKMKEKGDIPEGYSVSREKKERFSLILESASTNQTSMYLCASSSLRTEKEKLFFGSGTQLSVL.